This T cell receptor (beta chain) was retrieved from a study of blood T cell repertoires in COVID-19. Measured with immunoSEQ multiplex PCR; TCRdb has only the in-frame clones, and not every one. The table lists more than 350,000 clones, roughly 90% of them singletons, with 1.4% to 1.5% in the top ten. V was pared by 4 bases and J by 9 bases, with 11 bases of the junction left unmatched. Germline loops: CDR1 LNHNV, CDR2 YYDKDF (reference sequence). The CDR3 sequence is 17 residues long. The receptor's source is a woman under 30 who had been exposed to COVID-19. The sample taken for sequencing was PBMCs or T cells enriched from blood (not recorded which). V usage is TRBV15 and J usage is TRBJ2-2; 13 nucleotides agree with TRBD2. CDR3 sequence reads: CATSTSGTSGVHRELFF. For the CDR3, the DNA is TGTGCCACCAGCACCTCAGGGACTAGCGGGGTCCACCGGGAGCTGTTTTTT.